The 2 T cell receptor beta chains reported below all come from one sample, sequenced in a study of shared clonotypes between healthy human individuals. Sequencing used immunoSEQ multiplex PCR; TCRdb keeps in-frame clones, though not all of them. In the table there are some 2.4 million clones, 90% to 95% of which are singletons. The specimen was naive CD4+ T cells from PBMCs. The subset: CD45RA+ positively selected. Receptors originate from a man aged 18 to 29 in good health. Some clones in this sample may be carry-over from other donors' samples.

The CDR3 DNA follows: TGTGCCAGCAGCAAGGTAGCTGACAGGGATGAGCAGTTCTTC. Translating gives CASSKVADRDEQFF. The rearrangement links TRBV21-1 to TRBJ2-1; the tabulated D call, TRBD1, remains unverified against the DNA. TRBV21-1 is a pseudogene. This CDR3 has 14 amino acids.

V and J are TRBV5-4 and TRBJ2-3, with D possibly being TRBD2 (5 bases). Trimming pared 1 base from V and 4 bases from J, leaving 10 bases between. This CDR3 comprises 14 residues. Germline lookup yields CDR1 SGHNT and CDR2 YYREEE (reference sequence). CDR3 coding DNA: TGTGCCAGCAGCTTGTTAGAGGGTTCAGATACGCAGTATTTT. Its translation: CASSLLEGSDTQYF. Full variable domain (remainder filled in from reference TRBV5-4 and TRBJ2-3): ETGVTQSPTHLIKTRGQQVTLRCSSQSGHNTVSWYQQALGQGPQFIFQYYREEENGRGNFPPRFSGLQFPNYSSELNVNALELDDSALYLCASSLLEGSDTQYFGPGTRLTVL.